These 30 T cell receptor beta chains were sequenced from one sample in a study of T cell responses to AZD1222 COVID-19 vaccine. Some clones are missing from TCRdb's copy, which holds only in-frame ones; the method was immunoSEQ multiplex PCR. The sample holds about 150,000 clones; about 93% are singletons and the top ten take roughly 1.3%. This specimen was peripheral blood, taken on day 0 of AZD1222 vaccination. The receptors here all came from an adult in good health.

The rearrangement links TRBV5-4 to TRBJ2-5; D is undetermined. V lost 2 bases and J 1 base, leaving 12 bases between the germline ends. Germline V gene data show CDR1 as SGHNT and CDR2 as YYREEE (reference sequence). This CDR3 region has 15 residues. The CDR3 sequence is CASSLSPIGQETQYF. CDR3 coding DNA: TGTGCCAGCAGCTTATCTCCGATTGGCCAAGAGACCCAGTACTTC.

The sample holds one count of this clone. The rearrangement links TRBV4-2 to TRBJ2-3; D unresolved. The V and J ends lost 6 bases and 0 bases respectively, with 13 bases between them. This CDR3 has 15 residues. Looked up from germline, CDR1 is LGHNA and CDR2 is YNFKEQ. CDR3: CASRALAASTDTQYF. CDR3 DNA sequence: TGTGCCAGCAGAGCCTTGGCGGCCAGCACAGATACGCAGTATTTT.

The J gene is TRBJ1-1, the V gene TRBV19; TRBD1 might be the D (5 bases). The ends were cut back, 7 bases at V and 6 bases at J, with 21 bases in the middle. The germline CDR1 and CDR2 sequences are LNHDA and SQIVND (reference sequence). This CDR3 region has 15 residues. CDR3 sequence: CASTPVGLIGSEAFF. The CDR3 coding sequence is TGTGCCAGTACTCCGGTGGGACTGATCGGATCTGAAGCTTTCTTT.

This chain joins TRBV27 and TRBJ2-2; D not certain. Per the germline V gene, CDR1 is MNHEY and CDR2 is SMNVEV (reference sequence). Between the trimmed V and J ends, which lost 6 bases and 6 bases, there was a span of 14 bases. CDR3 length: 14 residues. The CDR3 spells CASSPRFLAGELFF. Here the CDR3 DNA reads TGTGCCAGCAGCCCTAGATTTTTGGCCGGGGAGCTGTTTTTT.

The chain couples TRBV4-2 to TRBJ2-5, with D hard to call. The CDR3 has 15 amino acids. Between the trimmed V and J ends, which lost 5 bases and 0 bases, there was a span of 13 bases. Germline V gene sequence: CDR1 LGHNA, CDR2 YNFKEQ. In nucleotides, the CDR3 is TGTGCCAGCAGCTTCTCTAAACTGGACCAAGAGACCCAGTACTTC. This translates into CASSFSKLDQETQYF.

The chain recombines TRBV2 with TRBJ2-1; 7 nucleotides align to TRBD2. The J segment lost 6 bases and the V segment lost 4 bases, leaving 6 bases of the junction unmatched. The germline V gene encodes CDR1 SNHLY and CDR2 FYNNEI. The CDR3 extends over 14 amino acids. CDR3 coding DNA: TGTGCCAGCAGTGGGACGGGGACTATCAATGAGCAGTTCTTC. This sequence encodes CASSGTGTINEQFF. The full variable domain, its missing parts supplied by reference TRBV2 and TRBJ2-1, is EPEVTQTPSHQVTQMGQEVILRCVPISNHLYFYWYRQILGQKVEFLVSFYNNEISEKSEIFDDQFSVERPDGSNFTLKIRSTKLEDSAMYFCASSGTGTINEQFFGPGTRLTVL.

The chain is built from TRBV6-2 or TRBV6-3 and TRBJ2-1; D is uncertain. Germline V CDR1 and CDR2: MNHEY, SVGEGT. V was pared by 5 bases and J by 7 bases, with 9 bases between. The CDR3 has 12 residues. CDR3 nucleotides: TGTGCCAGCAGTACCACCGGTAATGAGCAGTTCTTC. Its translation: CASSTTGNEQFF.

The CDR3 loop is CSVDDYSSYGYTF. The CDR3 bases are TGCAGCGTTGACGATTATTCCTCCTATGGCTACACCTTC. The rearrangement links TRBV29-1 to TRBJ1-2, with D unclear. The length of the CDR3 is 13 residues. CDR1 and CDR2 (germline): SQVTM, ANQGSEA. Trimming cost V 3 bases and J 4 bases, with 12 bases left between them.

A word on this clone: An end of the junction differs from the germline gene, which may be a read error. The V call is TRBV24-1, the J call TRBJ2-5, with D possibly TRBD1 on 6 matching bases. CDR1 KGHDR and CDR2 SFDVKD come from the germline V gene. The CDR3 consists of 15 residues. This CDR3 reads CATSDPGTGQEAQYF. The CDR3 DNA reads as TGTGCCACCAGTGATCCCGGGACGGGACAAGAGGCCCAGTACTTC.

This clone was seen once. The chain is built from TRBV28 and TRBJ2-3; D is ambiguous. V lost 3 bases and J lost 4, with 11 bases in between. CDR1 and CDR2 (germline): MDHEN, SYDVKM. The CDR3 is 14 residues long. The CDR3 region is CASSFVGSADTQYF. CDR3 nucleotides: TGTGCCAGCAGTTTTGTGGGTTCGGCAGATACGCAGTATTTT.

The chain joins TRBV5-1 to TRBJ2-2; D ambiguous. The V end was cut by 2 bases, the J end by 0 bases, with 2 bases between. Germline values: CDR1 SGHRS, CDR2 YFSETQ. CDR3 length equals 13 residues. This CDR3 is CASSLANTGELFF. For the CDR3, the DNA is TGCGCCAGCAGCTTAGCGAACACCGGGGAGCTGTTTTTT.

V gene TRBV7-9 combines with J gene TRBJ2-5, with 9 positions matching TRBD1. The CDR3 runs 16 residues. CDR1 SEHNR and CDR2 FQNEAQ come from the germline V gene (reference sequence). V trimming: 4 bases; J trimming: 3 bases; junction bases outside the gene matches: 9. The CDR3 loop reads CASSWSGQGLEETQYF. In DNA, the CDR3 is TGTGCCAGCAGCTGGAGTGGACAGGGGTTGGAAGAGACCCAGTACTTC.

By proportion, this clone is medium-sized. The rearrangement joins TRBV27 to TRBJ1-6; a weak D match, TRBD1 (6 bases). CDR3 length equals 14 residues. CDR1 and CDR2 (germline): MNHEY, SMNVEV (reference sequence). The V end was cut by 6 bases, the J end by 7 bases, with 13 bases between. CDR3 sequence: CASREQGYNSPLHF. In DNA form, the CDR3 reads TGTGCCAGCAGGGAACAGGGATACAATTCACCCCTCCACTTT.

This rearrangement joins TRBV6-1 to TRBJ1-2; D is ambiguous. The CDR3 consists of 14 residues. The germline V gene encodes CDR1 MNHNS and CDR2 SASEGT. Trimming took off 1 base at V and 4 bases at J, with 10 bases between the two ends. The chain's CDR3 is CASSEEGRIYGYTF. In DNA, the CDR3 is TGTGCCAGCAGTGAAGAGGGCAGAATCTATGGCTACACCTTC.

J is TRBJ1-6 and V is TRBV18; the D gene is possibly TRBD1 (5 bases). V was pared by 3 bases and J by 6 bases, with 9 bases between. Germline CDR1 and CDR2: KGHSH and LQKENI. The CDR3 length is 14 residues. CDR3 loop: CASSPGRSNSPLHF. DNA for the CDR3: TGTGCCAGCTCACCGGGACGGTCTAATTCACCCCTCCACTTT.

The J gene is TRBJ2-2, the V gene TRBV11-2; D remains unclear. The germline V and J ends were trimmed by 2 bases and 7 bases, with 11 bases remaining between them. The CDR3 totals 14 residues. Germline V lookup: CDR1 SGHAT, CDR2 FQNNGV. The CDR3 region is CASSLLSDYGELFF. As DNA, the CDR3 is TGTGCCAGCAGCTTACTGTCGGATTACGGGGAGCTGTTTTTT.

The rearrangement joins TRBV5-4 to TRBJ2-6; tentatively, D is TRBD1 or TRBD2 (5 bases each). The germline V gene has CDR1 SGHNT and CDR2 YYREEE (reference sequence). V lost 0 bases to trimming and J lost 2 bases, with 6 bases between them. The CDR3 sequence is 15 residues long. CDR3 loop: CASSLGGTGANVLTF. The DNA of the CDR3 is TGTGCCAGCAGCTTGGGGGGGACTGGGGCCAACGTCCTGACTTTC.

The CDR3 sequence: CASSSHRRAAYYGYTF. The CDR3, as DNA: TGTGCCAGCAGCTCACACCGGAGGGCAGCCTACTATGGCTACACCTTC. The V call is TRBV11-2, the J call TRBJ1-2; no firm D call. Germline V gives CDR1 SGHAT, CDR2 FQNNGV. This CDR3 region has 16 residues. Trimming took 4 bases from V and 3 from J, leaving 18 bases between them.

The chain has TRBV7-8 and TRBJ1-6; D gene unclear. Germline CDR1 reads SGHVS; CDR2 reads FQNEAQ. Trimming removed 1 base at V and 6 bases at J, with 10 bases between. The CDR3 length is 15 residues. As DNA, the CDR3 is TGTGCCAGCAGCTTAGTGGGCACCATTAATTCACCCCTCCACTTT. This gives the protein CASSLVGTINSPLHF.

The rearrangement joins TRBV2 to TRBJ2-5; 9 bases are a match to TRBD1. The CDR3 totals 14 residues. V was clipped by 7 bases and J by 2 bases; unmatched bases: 5. Germline V gives CDR1 SNHLY, CDR2 FYNNEI. CDR3 nucleotides: TGTGCCAGCACACCGGGACAGGGTCAAGAGACCCAGTACTTC. Protein sequence: CASTPGQGQETQYF.

The chain joins TRBV6-5 to TRBJ1-5; no clear D. In germline, CDR1 is MNHEY, CDR2 SVGAGI. The CDR3 covers 13 residues. V lost 2 bases and J lost 7, with 9 bases in between. The CDR3 DNA reads as TGTGCCAGCAGTTACAACTTCCGGCAGCCCCAGCATTTT. The encoded protein is CASSYNFRQPQHF.

The rearrangement joins TRBV5-1 to TRBJ1-2; 7 nucleotides match TRBD1. This CDR3 spans 16 amino acids. CDR1 and CDR2 (germline): SGHRS, YFSETQ. J was trimmed by 4 bases and V by 0 bases; bases with no gene match: 9. CDR3 bases: TGCGCCAGCAGCTTGGTCCGGGGAGGGGGCGGCTATGGCTACACCTTC. Amino acid sequence: CASSLVRGGGGYGYTF.

V is TRBV7-7 and J is TRBJ2-2; D uncertain. CDR3 size: 13 residues. Germline CDR1 and CDR2: SSHAT and FNYEAQ (reference sequence). Deletions cut 2 bases from V and 7 bases from J, with 8 bases between. CDR3 coding DNA: TGTGCCAGCAGCTTAAATGGGGTCGGGGAGCTGTTTTTT. This translates into CASSLNGVGELFF.

The chain carries TRBV3-1 (or the pseudogene TRBV3-2) and TRBJ1-1; D is possibly TRBD1 (5 bases). The CDR3 has 12 amino acids. Germline V CDR1 and CDR2: LGHDT, YNNKEL (reference sequence). Trimming shortened V by 5 bases and J by 4 bases, and 8 bases separated the two germline ends. The CDR3 loop is CASSTGRTEAFF. The CDR3 bases are TGTGCCAGCAGCACGGGGCGCACTGAAGCTTTCTTT.

This sequence joins TRBV3-1 (or the pseudogene TRBV3-2) and TRBJ2-7; D is undetermined. The germline CDR1 and CDR2 sequences are LGHDT and YNNKEL (reference sequence). Trimming cost V 6 bases and J 3 bases, with 12 bases left between them. The CDR3 is 13 residues long. CDR3 sequence reads: CASSQTRSYEQYV. The CDR3 bases are TGTGCCAGCAGTCAAACACGTAGCTACGAGCAGTACGTC.

The genes are TRBV29-1 and TRBJ1-1; D is undetermined. The CDR3 consists of 12 residues. CDR1 and CDR2 from the germline V gene are SQVTM and ANQGSEA. The CDR3 loop is CPPRQFHTEAFF. CDR3 nucleotide sequence: TGCCCCCCGAGGCAGTTTCACACTGAAGCTTTCTTT.

The chain has TRBV19 and TRBJ2-5; weak D call: TRBD2 (6 bases). The CDR3 is made up of 15 amino acids. The V gene lost 3 bases and the J gene lost 1 base, with 12 bases spanning the gap. The germline V gene encodes CDR1 LNHDA and CDR2 SQIVND (reference sequence). The CDR3 protein is CASSIWGDRQETQYF. For the CDR3, the DNA is TGTGCCAGTAGTATTTGGGGGGACCGCCAAGAGACCCAGTACTTC.

The chain is built from TRBV18 and TRBJ1-6, with 9 bases that match TRBD1. CDR3 length equals 13 residues. Germline CDR1 and CDR2: KGHSH and LQKENI. Unmatched junction bases numbered 1, after V lost 4 bases and J lost 9 bases. The CDR3 DNA follows: TGTGCCAGCTCACTGGACAGGGGTTCACCCCTCCACTTT. Encoded protein: CASSLDRGSPLHF.

The gene calls are TRBV29-1 and TRBJ2-2, with D unresolved. CDR3 length: 12 amino acids. Between the trimmed V and J ends, which lost 7 bases and 5 bases, there was a span of 11 bases. Germline CDR1 SQVTM, CDR2 ANQGSEA. The CDR3 loop reads CSALLETGELFF. The CDR3 DNA follows: TGCAGCGCCCTCCTGGAGACCGGGGAGCTGTTTTTT.

The chain is built from TRBV7-2 and TRBJ1-2; no clear D. This CDR3 is built from 13 residues. Per germline, CDR1 SGHTA and CDR2 FQGNSA. V lost 5 bases, J lost 6 bases, and 13 bases lay in between. Here the CDR3 DNA reads TGTGCCAGCAGCCCGCGTGGCGGGGATGGCTACACCTTC. It yields the protein CASSPRGGDGYTF.